Listed below are T cell receptor beta chains from one sample, sequenced in a study of cytomegalovirus exposure and HLA in healthy donors. The method was immunoSEQ multiplex PCR; TCRdb's version includes in-frame clones alone and lacks a portion of them. The repertoire consists of approximately 110,000 clones, with about 80% occurring once and the leading ten covering 6.5% to 8.5%. The specimen was PBMCs. The receptor source for this set is a woman in her fifties or sixties in good health and CMV-seropositive. CDR3s include the opening cysteine and the closing phenylalanine or tryptophan. The D gene is left open where the match is weak. Size is stated for part of the rows, as once, few or many counts, or as a class when the clone is expanded.

CDR3	DNA	size	V	D	J
CASSYGGGSTGYTF	TGTGCCAGCAGTTACGGGGGCGGGTCGACGGGCTACACCTTC	.	TRBV6-5	.	TRBJ1-2
CASSSGLAAIYEQYF	TGTGCCAGCAGCTCGGGACTAGCGGCAATCTACGAGCAGTACTTC	.	TRBV7-2	TRBD2	TRBJ2-7
CASSPEGAGMNTEAFF	TGCGCCAGCAGCCCGGAGGGGGCAGGGATGAACACTGAAGCTTTCTTT	.	TRBV5-1	TRBD1	TRBJ1-1
CASSPGGSNTEAFF	TGTGCCAGCAGCCCAGGGGGCTCTAACACTGAAGCTTTCTTT	.	TRBV27	TRBD1	TRBJ1-1
CASSPEETGPVAISGYTF	TGTGCCAGCTCACCGGAAGAGACAGGGCCGGTTGCAATTTCTGGCTACACCTTC	.	TRBV18	TRBD1	TRBJ1-2
CASSQPGTSGTTTDTQYF	TGCGCCAGCAGCCAGCCCGGTACTAGCGGGACAACTACAGATACGCAGTATTTT	.	TRBV4-1	TRBD2	TRBJ2-3
CASSSERAGYGYTF	TGCGCCAGCAGCTCGGAGAGGGCGGGCTATGGCTACACCTTC	.	TRBV5-1	.	TRBJ1-2
CAISGLAGGHEQYF	TGTGCCATCAGCGGACTAGCGGGAGGCCACGAGCAGTACTTC	.	TRBV10-3	TRBD2	TRBJ2-7
CASSLTTSTNTQYF	TGTGCCAGCAGCCTTACGACTAGCACTAATACGCAGTATTTT	few	TRBV11-3	TRBD2	TRBJ2-3
CASSRPGTGADQPQHF	TGTGCCAGTAGCCGTCCCGGGACAGGGGCCGATCAGCCCCAGCATTTT	.	TRBV19	TRBD1	TRBJ1-5
CASSLAGRETDTQYF	TGTGCCAGCAGCTTGGCCGGGCGGGAGACAGATACGCAGTATTTT	.	TRBV5-8	TRBD2	TRBJ2-3
CASSQWWPSGTGELFF	TGCGCCAGCAGCCAATGGTGGCCCTCGGGCACCGGGGAGCTGTTTTTT	.	TRBV4-1	.	TRBJ2-2
CASSIAGGSETQYF	TGTGCCAGTAGTATAGCAGGGGGCAGCGAGACCCAGTACTTC	.	TRBV19	TRBD1	TRBJ2-5
CASSLDRGTHNEQFF	TGTGCCAGCAGCTTGGACAGGGGGACCCACAATGAGCAGTTCTTC	.	TRBV7-3	TRBD1	TRBJ2-1
CASSVEASTDTQYF	TGTGCCAGCAGCGTCGAGGCCAGCACAGATACGCAGTATTTT	.	TRBV9	.	TRBJ2-3
CASSFDFRDTASREQYF	TGTGCCAGCAGCTTTGACTTTCGGGACACGGCGTCGCGCGAGCAGTACTTC	.	TRBV5-5	.	TRBJ2-7
CASSLATGTEAFF	TGTGCCAGCAGCTTAGCGACGGGAACTGAAGCTTTCTTT	.	TRBV7-2	.	TRBJ1-1
CASSFTLNTEAFF	TGTGCCAGCAGTTTCACCCTAAACACTGAAGCTTTCTTT	.	TRBV27	.	TRBJ1-1
CASSAELAGGGEQFF	TGTGCCAGCAGCGCGGAACTAGCGGGAGGCGGGGAGCAGTTCTTC	.	TRBV6-1	TRBD2	TRBJ2-1
CASSYGGRAIEQFF	TGTGCCAGCAGTTACGGCGGGAGGGCCATTGAGCAGTTCTTC	.	TRBV6-6	TRBD2	TRBJ2-1
CASSVGIAGGPKEQYF	TGTGCCAGCAGCGTAGGTATAGCGGGAGGGCCGAAAGAGCAGTACTTC	.	TRBV9	TRBD2	TRBJ2-7
CASSLGLQGYEQYF	TGCGCCAGCAGCCTGGGCCTCCAAGGCTACGAGCAGTACTTC	few	TRBV4-1	.	TRBJ2-7
CASSVATGLRAPLHF	TGTGCCAGCAGCGTCGCCACGGGGTTGAGGGCGCCCCTCCACTTT	.	TRBV9	.	TRBJ1-6
CASSLRDRRNSQYF	TGTGCCAGCAGTTTAAGGGACAGGCGGAACAGTCAGTACTTC	few	TRBV28	TRBD1	TRBJ2-4
CASGSRNTGELFF	TGTGCCAGCGGCTCTAGGAACACCGGGGAGCTGTTTTTT	.	TRBV2	.	TRBJ2-2
CASARGTLNTEAFF	TGTGCCAGCGCCCGGGGGACTTTGAACACTGAAGCTTTCTTT	.	TRBV18	.	TRBJ1-1
CASSDPRGGGAADTQYF	TGTGCCAGCAGTGACCCCAGGGGCGGGGGGGCAGCAGATACGCAGTATTTT	.	TRBV25-1	TRBD2	TRBJ2-3
CASSPSGNQPQHF	TGTGCCAGCTCACCATCAGGAAATCAGCCCCAGCATTTT	.	TRBV18	.	TRBJ1-5
CASSVGQGFGEQYF	TGTGCCAGCAGCGTAGGTCAGGGCTTCGGCGAGCAGTACTTC	.	TRBV9	.	TRBJ2-7
CASSGRTAGELFF	TGTGCCAGCAGTGGCCGGACAGCCGGGGAGCTGTTTTTT	.	TRBV6-1	.	TRBJ2-2
CASSRTGGTEAFF	TGTGCTAGCAGTAGGACAGGGGGAACTGAAGCTTTCTTT	few	TRBV7-7	TRBD1	TRBJ1-1
CASSLGGPGANVLTF	TGTGCCAGCAGCTTAGGGGGGCCTGGGGCCAACGTCCTGACTTTC	.	TRBV7-9	.	TRBJ2-6
CASSQDRISNTEAFF	TGCGCCAGCAGCCAAGACAGGATTTCGAACACTGAAGCTTTCTTT	.	TRBV4-3	.	TRBJ1-1
CASSLRLAGATDTQYF	TGTGCCAGCAGCCTGCGACTAGCGGGGGCGACAGATACGCAGTATTTT	few	TRBV14	TRBD2	TRBJ2-3
CASREGSRNTEAFF	TGCGCCAGCAGAGAAGGTAGCAGGAACACTGAAGCTTTCTTT	few	TRBV4-3	.	TRBJ1-1
CASSADRGQYYGYTF	TGTGCCAGCAGCGCAGACAGGGGACAATACTATGGCTACACCTTC	.	TRBV7-8	TRBD1	TRBJ1-2
CASSPQSGGTIKETQYF	TGTGCCAGCTCACCCCAGTCGGGGGGGACAATCAAAGAGACCCAGTACTTC	.	TRBV18	TRBD2	TRBJ2-5
CSSSLGFRDRAGNEQFF	TGTTCCAGCAGCTTAGGTTTCCGGGACAGGGCGGGTAATGAGCAGTTCTTC	once	TRBV7-9	TRBD1	TRBJ2-1
CASSPPGQSTDTQYF	TGTGCCAGCAGCCCCCCGGGTCAGAGCACAGATACGCAGTATTTT	.	TRBV7-9	.	TRBJ2-3
CASSQDREDEQYF	TGCGCCAGCAGCCAAGATCGGGAGGACGAGCAGTACTTC	few	TRBV4-3	TRBD2	TRBJ2-7
CATSDRDFGGRWAQETQYF	TGTGCCACCTCAGACAGGGATTTTGGGGGGAGGTGGGCTCAAGAGACCCAGTACTTC	.	TRBV6-4	.	TRBJ2-5
CASNAGDGYTF	TGTGCCAGCAATGCGGGGGATGGCTACACCTTC	.	TRBV6-1	.	TRBJ1-2
CASSYRPQGMNTEAFF	TGCGCCAGCTCCTACAGGCCTCAAGGAATGAACACTGAAGCTTTCTTT	.	TRBV5-1	.	TRBJ1-1
CASGSTDRSVTEAFF	TGTGCTAGTGGTTCCACGGACAGGTCCGTCACTGAAGCTTTCTTT	.	TRBV12-5	TRBD1	TRBJ1-1
CASSEPSEDGANVLTF	TGTGCCAGCAGTGAACCCTCGGAGGATGGGGCCAACGTCCTGACTTTC	.	TRBV25-1	.	TRBJ2-6
CASKEGQGSMNTEAFF	TGTGCCAGTAAAGAGGGACAGGGCTCCATGAACACTGAAGCTTTCTTT	.	TRBV19	TRBD1	TRBJ1-1
CASSEALTSPQYF	TGTGCCAGCAGTGAAGCGCTTACAAGTCCCCAGTACTTC	few	TRBV2	.	TRBJ2-7
CASRSARTDKPGELFF	TGTGCCAGCAGGTCAGCTCGGACAGACAAGCCCGGGGAGCTGTTTTTT	few	TRBV7-2	.	TRBJ2-2
CASREFSTDTQYF	TGTGCCAGTCGGGAGTTTAGCACAGATACGCAGTATTTT	.	TRBV19	.	TRBJ2-3
CASSLAGLADSYNEQFF	TGCGCCAGCAGCTTGGCGGGACTAGCGGACTCCTACAATGAGCAGTTCTTC	.	TRBV5-1	TRBD2	TRBJ2-1
CASRGDTYYGYTF	TGTGCCAGCAGGGGGGACACCTACTATGGCTACACCTTC	.	TRBV6-1	.	TRBJ1-2
CASSLGGTLQETQYF	TGTGCCAGCAGCTTAGGGGGGACTTTACAAGAGACCCAGTACTTC	.	TRBV7-2	.	TRBJ2-5
CSASGNIAGEQYF	TGCAGCGCTTCAGGGAACATAGCGGGCGAGCAGTACTTC	.	TRBV29-1	TRBD2	TRBJ2-7
CASSLDRSDSPLHF	TGTGCCAGCAGCTTGGACCGGTCGGATTCACCCCTCCACTTT	.	TRBV5-4	.	TRBJ1-6
CASSSSPGDSNTQYF	TGTGCCAGCAGCTCCTCCCCCGGGGACAGTAATACGCAGTATTTT	.	TRBV7-2	TRBD1	TRBJ2-3